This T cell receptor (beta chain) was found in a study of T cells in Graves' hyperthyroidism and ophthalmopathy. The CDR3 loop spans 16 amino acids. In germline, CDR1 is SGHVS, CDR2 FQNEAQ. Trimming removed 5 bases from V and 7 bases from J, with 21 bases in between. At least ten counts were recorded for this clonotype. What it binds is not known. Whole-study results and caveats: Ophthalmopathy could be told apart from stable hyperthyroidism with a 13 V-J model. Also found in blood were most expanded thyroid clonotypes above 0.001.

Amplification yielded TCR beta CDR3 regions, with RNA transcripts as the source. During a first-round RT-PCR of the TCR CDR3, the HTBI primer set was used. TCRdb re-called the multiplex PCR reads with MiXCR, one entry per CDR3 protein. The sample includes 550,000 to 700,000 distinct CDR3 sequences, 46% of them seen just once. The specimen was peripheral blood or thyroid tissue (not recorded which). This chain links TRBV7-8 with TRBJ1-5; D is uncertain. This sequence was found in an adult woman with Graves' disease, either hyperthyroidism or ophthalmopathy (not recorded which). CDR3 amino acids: CASSPGGQTPRQPQHF. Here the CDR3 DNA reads TGTGCCAGCAGCCCCGGAGGCCAGACGCCCCGGCAGCCCCAGCATTTT. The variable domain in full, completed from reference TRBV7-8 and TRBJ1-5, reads GAGVSQSPRYKVAKRGQDVALRCDPISGHVSLFWYQQALGQGPEFLTYFQNEAQLDKSGLPSDRFFAERPEGSVSTLKIQRTQQEDSAVYLCASSPGGQTPRQPQHFGDGTRLSIL.